The 20 T cell receptor beta chains reported below all come from one sample, sequenced in a study of shared clonotypes between healthy human individuals. TCRdb keeps only in-frame clones here, not all; method: immunoSEQ multiplex PCR. The table lists more than 2 million clones, under 97% of them singletons. Sequenced: naive CD4+ T cells sorted from blood. Indicated subset: CD45RA+ positively selected. The receptor source for this set is a man between 18 and 35 years old in good health.

The gene calls are TRBV7-9 and TRBJ1-4; 9 nucleotides agree with TRBD1. V trimming: 5 bases; J trimming: 7 bases; junction bases outside the gene matches: 8. CDR1 is SEHNR, CDR2 FQNEAQ, per germline (reference sequence). This CDR3 region has 15 residues. The CDR3 DNA reads TGTGCCAGCAGCAAAACAGGGGGCTATGGTGAAAAACTGTTTTTT. This encodes CASSKTGGYGEKLFF.

This chain connects TRBV28 to TRBJ1-4; maybe TRBD1 (5 bases). Trimming shortened V by 11 bases and J by 0 bases, and 10 bases separated the two germline ends. Germline-derived CDR1 and CDR2 are MDHEN and SYDVKM. The length of the CDR3 is 13 residues. The CDR3 nucleotides read TGTGCCCCCAGAGGGGCAACTAATGAAAAACTGTTTTTT. Translating it yields CAPRGATNEKLFF.

This clone was observed a handful of times. The CDR3 protein is CASSYTVEPQHF. Written as DNA, the CDR3 is TGTGCCAGCAGCTATACTGTAGAGCCCCAGCATTTT. This chain links TRBV11-3 with TRBJ1-5, with no clear D. The V end lost 4 bases, the J end lost 8 bases, and 9 bases lay between the germline ends. This CDR3 contains 12 residues. Per the germline V gene, CDR1 is SGHNT and CDR2 is YENEEA.

The chain combines TRBV2 with TRBJ1-1; D unclear. The CDR3 is 12 amino acids. Germline loops: CDR1 SNHLY, CDR2 FYNNEI. V lost 7 bases and J lost 5, with 11 bases in between. DNA of the CDR3: TGTGCCAGCATTGCAAGTGCGACTGAAGCTTTCTTT. This translates into CASIASATEAFF.

As to this clone: The sample holds other DNA sequences that translate to the same CDR3. The chain combines TRBV30 with TRBJ2-3; D perhaps matches TRBD1 (5 bases). CDR3 length equals 13 residues. Germline lookup yields CDR1 GTSNPN and CDR2 SVGIG (reference sequence). V was pared by 3 bases and J by 2 bases, with 9 bases between. The CDR3 sequence: CAWRTASTDTQYF. Written as DNA, the CDR3 is TGTGCCTGGAGGACAGCATCCACAGATACGCAGTATTTT.

The DNA for the CDR3 is TGTGCCAGCAGCCCAGGATCGCCCTATAATTCACCCCTCCACTTT. Translated: CASSPGSPYNSPLHF. V is TRBV6-6 and J is TRBJ1-6, with D hard to call. Germline V gene data show CDR1 as MNHNY and CDR2 as SVGAGI (reference sequence). CDR3 size: 15 residues. V was cut by 6 bases and J by 2 bases, with 11 bases left in between.

The V gene is TRBV5-4, the J gene TRBJ2-7, with TRBD2 as a possible D gene (6 bases). Trimming took off 4 bases at V and 5 bases at J, with 13 bases between the two ends. CDR1 and CDR2 from the germline V gene are SGHNT and YYREEE (reference sequence). CDR3 length: 13 residues. The CDR3 DNA reads as TGTGCCAGCAGCCCCAGACTAGACCACGAGCAGTACTTC. Translation gives CASSPRLDHEQYF.

The genes are TRBV18 and TRBJ2-2, with 9 bases matching TRBD1. V shed 4 bases, J shed 7 bases, and the junction held 13 bases outside the gene matches. Germline V gene lookup returns CDR1 KGHSH and CDR2 LQKENI. The CDR3 spans 17 residues. CDR3 region: CASSLTPGTGSNGELFF. For the CDR3, the DNA is TGTGCCAGCTCACTTACTCCCGGGACAGGGAGCAACGGGGAGCTGTTTTTT.

The gene calls are TRBV6-1 and TRBJ1-5, with D tentatively TRBD1 (5 bases). The CDR3 totals 14 residues. CDR1 and CDR2 (germline): MNHNS, SASEGT. V was pared by 8 bases and J by 0 bases, with 11 bases between. CDR3 amino acids: CASWGRGSNQPQHF. The CDR3 DNA reads TGTGCCAGCTGGGGTAGGGGTAGCAATCAGCCCCAGCATTTT.

This chain joins TRBV20-1 and TRBJ2-7; D ambiguous. The V end lost 0 bases, the J end lost 5 bases, and 5 bases lay between the germline ends. The CDR3 has 11 amino acids. Germline V CDR1 and CDR2: DFQATT, SNEGSKA (reference sequence). The CDR3 DNA reads as TGCAGTGCTAGAGATTCGGACGAGCAGTACTTC. Encoded protein: CSARDSDEQYF.

V is TRBV30 and J is TRBJ1-2; no firm D call. Trimming cost V 0 bases and J 4 bases, with 9 bases left between them. CDR1 is GTSNPN, CDR2 SVGIG, per germline (reference sequence). The CDR3 consists of 13 residues. The CDR3 DNA follows: TGTGCCTGGAGTGTACTCCGGGCCTATGGCTACACCTTC. Its translation: CAWSVLRAYGYTF. Full variable domain (outside the CDR3, taken from reference TRBV30 and TRBJ1-2): SQTIHQWPATLVQPVGSPLSLECTVEGTSNPNLYWYRQAAGRGLQLLFYSVGIGQISSEVPQNLSASRPQDRQFILSSKKLLLSDSGFYLCAWSVLRAYGYTFGSGTRLTVV.

The chain joins TRBV5-1 to TRBJ1-2; D not resolved. The CDR3 is 15 residues long. With 0 bases removed from V and 5 bases from J, the gap between germline ends came to 14 bases. Germline V gene data show CDR1 as SGHRS and CDR2 as YFSETQ. Here the CDR3 reads CASSLGDFTRYGYTF. As DNA, the CDR3 is TGCGCCAGCAGCTTGGGAGATTTCACCCGATATGGCTACACCTTC.

The chain is built from TRBV11-1 and TRBJ1-5; weak D call: TRBD1 (5 bases). The V gene lost 6 bases and the J gene lost 6 bases, with 18 bases spanning the gap. The length of the CDR3 is 15 residues. Germline CDR1 reads SGHAT; CDR2 reads FQDESV (reference sequence). CDR3 DNA sequence: TGTGCCAGCAGATCCGGGACCCCGGGAATTCAGCCCCAGCATTTT. Its protein is CASRSGTPGIQPQHF. The full variable domain, completed using reference TRBV11-1 and TRBJ1-5, is EAEVAQSPRYKITEKSQAVAFWCDPISGHATLYWYRQILGQGPELLVQFQDESVVDDSQLPKDRFSAERLKGVDSTLKIQPAELGDSAMYLCASRSGTPGIQPQHFGDGTRLSIL.

On this clone: Other DNA sequences in this specimen translate into the identical CDR3. V and J are TRBV5-1 and TRBJ2-1, with TRBD2 identical over 9 bases. The ends lost 0 bases at V and 2 bases at J; junction bases unmatched: 0. This CDR3 spans 15 amino acids. Germline CDR1 and CDR2: SGHRS and YFSETQ. The CDR3 region is CASSLGLAAYNEQFF. For the CDR3, the DNA is TGCGCCAGCAGCTTGGGACTAGCGGCCTACAATGAGCAGTTCTTC.

The chain joins TRBV28 to TRBJ1-2; 10 bases fit TRBD1. The junction had 8 bases not matched to a gene; V was cut back by 3 bases and J by 7 bases. There are 15 residues in the CDR3. Germline V gene sequence: CDR1 MDHEN, CDR2 SYDVKM. The CDR3 sequence: CASSFLTTGGSGYTF. CDR3 nucleotides: TGTGCCAGCAGTTTCCTAACGACAGGGGGCAGTGGCTACACCTTC.

The J gene is TRBJ2-1, the V gene TRBV29-1, with a tentative D call TRBD2 (6 bases). The germline V and J ends were trimmed by 2 bases and 5 bases, with 10 bases remaining between them. Germline-derived CDR1 and CDR2 are SQVTM and ANQGSEA. This CDR3 contains 13 residues. CDR3 nucleotide sequence: TGCAGCGTTGAAAGGGGAGGAGACAATGAGCAGTTCTTC. Its translation: CSVERGGDNEQFF.

This clone appeared once. V gene TRBV4-3 combines with J gene TRBJ2-2, with D possibly TRBD1 on 6 matching bases. CDR1 is LGHNA and CDR2 is YSLEER in the germline V gene. Trimming cost V 4 bases and J 1 base, with 13 bases left between them. The CDR3 length is 16 residues. CDR3 DNA: TGCGCCAGCAGCCTGAACAGGGTAGGGAACACCGGGGAGCTGTTTTTT. This codes for CASSLNRVGNTGELFF.

This chain links TRBV28 with TRBJ2-3; 7 bases agree with TRBD2. Trimming at V came to 9 bases and at J to 2 bases, leaving 11 bases not matched to a gene. Germline-derived CDR1 and CDR2 are MDHEN and SYDVKM. The CDR3 extends over 15 amino acids. CDR3 region: CASLGWAGVTDTQYF. The CDR3 DNA reads TGTGCCAGTTTAGGATGGGCGGGGGTCACAGATACGCAGTATTTT.

The V and J genes are TRBV25-1 and TRBJ1-5; D is uncertain. The CDR3 is made up of 15 amino acids. CDR1 is MGHDK, CDR2 SYGVNS, per germline. V was clipped by 4 bases and J by 2 bases, with 12 bases between them. CDR3 in DNA: TGTGCCAGCAGTGCGCGTGGGATCGGCAATCAGCCCCAGCATTTT. Protein sequence: CASSARGIGNQPQHF. The full variable domain, in which reference TRBV25-1 and TRBJ1-5 provide the parts outside the CDR3, is EADIYQTPRYLVIGTGKKITLECSQTMGHDKMYWYQQDPGMELHLIHYSYGVNSTEKGDLSSESTVSRIRTEHFPLTLESARPSHTSQYLCASSARGIGNQPQHFGDGTRLSIL.

This rearrangement joins TRBV5-1 to TRBJ2-1, with 11 bases lining up with TRBD2. This CDR3 has 14 residues. With V trimmed by 3 bases and J by 9 bases, 5 bases remained unmatched. Per the germline V gene, CDR1 is SGHRS and CDR2 is YFSETQ. Here the CDR3 DNA reads TGCGCCAGCAGCTCGACTAGCGGGAAAGCTGAGCAGTTCTTC. Protein: CASSSTSGKAEQFF.